This T cell receptor beta chain was recorded in a study of shared clonotypes between healthy human individuals. This CDR3 comprises 16 residues. The V and J ends lost 0 bases and 9 bases, in that order; junction bases with no gene match: 6. Germline V gives CDR1 SGDLS, CDR2 YYNGEE. Assay runs were performed at deep level. Libraries were prepared by immunoSEQ multiplex PCR; TCRdb keeps only in-frame clonotypes and omits some of them. The repertoire holds a few million clones, with 85% to 95% as singletons. The clonotype comes from a man between 18 and 29 years old in good health. Some clones in this sample may be carry-over from other donors' samples. The material sequenced was naive CD4+ T cells from PBMCs. The subset was: CD45RA+ positively selected. The gene calls are TRBV9 and TRBJ2-1, with TRBD2 matching over 13 bases. Written as DNA, the CDR3 is TGTGCCAGCAGCGTAGCCGGGACTAGCGGGATAGGTGAGCAGTTCTTC. It yields the protein CASSVAGTSGIGEQFF.